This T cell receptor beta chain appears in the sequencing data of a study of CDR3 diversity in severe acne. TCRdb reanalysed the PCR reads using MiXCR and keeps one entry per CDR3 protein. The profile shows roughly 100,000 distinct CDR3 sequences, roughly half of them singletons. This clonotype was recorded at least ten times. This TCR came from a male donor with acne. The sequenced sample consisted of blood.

CDR3 coding DNA: TGTGCCAGCACAGACAGGGCGGACACTGAAGCTTTCTTT. Translation: CASTDRADTEAFF. The chain links TRBV7-8 to TRBJ1-1, with 7 bases aligning to TRBD1. CDR3 length: 13 amino acids. CDR1 and CDR2 (germline): SGHVS, FQNEAQ. The ends lost 7 bases at V and 3 bases at J; junction bases unmatched: 5.